The subject of this entry is one TCR beta chain. Its antigen remains unknown. This sample was taken from a study of CD8 T cell repertoires and HIV-1 epitope variants. Across the study: Tested: three Gag epitope families, Nef HW9 and YT9. Findings and limits, study-wide: A handful of clonotypes recognized Nef KF9, one HW9, none TAALDMSHF. Beta chains alone show antigen proliferation, not cytokine profile or function.

CDR1 and CDR2 from the germline V gene are LNHNV and YYDKDF (reference sequence). CDR3 size: 15 residues. V lost 0 bases and J lost 7; bases outside the gene matches: 4. Sequencing was performed with immunoSEQ multiplex PCR; in TCRdb, only in-frame clones are kept and a portion is missing. The data hold 6,000 to 8,000 clones, with 60% to 70% observed a single time. The sample taken for sequencing was cultured CD8+ T cells derived from PBMCs. This chain joins TRBV15 and TRBJ1-5; 9 positions agree with TRBD1. This clonotype originated in a male donor with HIV. CDR3 sequence: CATSREQGAWQPQHF. As DNA, the CDR3 is TGTGCCACCAGCAGAGAACAGGGGGCCTGGCAGCCCCAGCATTTT.